Following are 6 T cell receptor beta chains from one sample sequenced in a study of human T cells and chemical hapten exposure. TCRdb re-derived calls from the RACE reads in MiXCR, one entry per CDR3 protein. The sample includes around 130,000 distinct CDR3 sequences, around 8.3% of them seen just once. As for time point: healthy volunteer bleed at 2 weeks. Whole blood that had not been fractionated was the source of extracted total RNA. What was sequenced was whole blood. All receptors derive from a male donor in good health. Some clones in this sample may be carry-over from other donors' samples.

This clonotype has only a few counts. The chain's CDR3 is CASSQDSGENYGYTF. The CDR3 DNA reads as TGCGCCAGCAGCCAAGATTCAGGGGAGAACTATGGCTACACCTTC. The chain recombines TRBV4-1 with TRBJ1-2; D possibly corresponds to TRBD1 (6 bases). Germline V gene data show CDR1 as MGHRA and CDR2 as YSYEKL. V lost 0 bases to trimming and J lost 2 bases, with 10 bases between them. The CDR3 loop spans 15 amino acids.

The rearrangement joins TRBV5-1 to TRBJ1-2; the match to TRBD1 covers 7 bases. V trimming: 4 bases; J trimming: 8 bases; junction bases outside the gene matches: 14. Germline CDR1 is SGHRS and CDR2 is YFSETQ. The CDR3 totals 15 residues. In DNA form, the CDR3 reads TGCGCCAGCAGCCCATCCCCCAGGGGGGCGACGGGCTACACCTTC. Translated, it gives CASSPSPRGATGYTF.

V gene TRBV10-3 combines with J gene TRBJ2-7, with TRBD1 matching over 10 bases. The germline V gene has CDR1 ENHRY and CDR2 SYGVKD. The CDR3 runs to 15 residues. Trimming at V came to 6 bases and at J to 5 bases, leaving 10 bases not matched to a gene. The CDR3 sequence: CAIRDRDRGSHEQYF. CDR3 DNA sequence: TGTGCCATCAGGGACCGGGACAGGGGTTCCCACGAGCAGTACTTC.

This clonotype was detected a few times. The chain joins TRBV20-1 to TRBJ1-2; 11 bases line up with TRBD1. The germline V gene has CDR1 DFQATT and CDR2 SNEGSKA (reference sequence). This CDR3 is built from 15 residues. The V and J ends lost 0 bases and 2 bases, in that order; junction bases with no gene match: 2. CDR3 sequence (DNA): TGCAGTGCTAGAGATTGGACAGGGGGCAACTATGGCTACACCTTC. The encoded protein is CSARDWTGGNYGYTF.

The V gene is TRBV7-9, the J gene TRBJ1-2; no clear D. Germline V gene data show CDR1 as SEHNR and CDR2 as FQNEAQ (reference sequence). CDR3 length: 13 amino acids. V gave up 1 base and J gave up 2 bases, with 5 bases separating them. Here the CDR3 DNA reads TGTGCCAGCAGCTTAGTTGGGAACTATGGCTACACCTTC. Translated: CASSLVGNYGYTF.

This clonotype was found many times. The chain couples TRBV3-1 to TRBJ2-2, with D possibly being TRBD1 or TRBD2 (6 bases each). Trimming removed 8 bases at V and 3 bases at J, with 25 bases between. The CDR3 runs 18 residues. Germline V CDR1 and CDR2: LGHDT, YNNKEL (reference sequence). Here the CDR3 reads CASGRGLQPLDHTGELFF. The CDR3 nucleotides are TGTGCCAGCGGTCGGGGGCTCCAGCCCCTTGATCACACCGGGGAGCTGTTTTTT.